This passage covers 30 T cell receptor beta chains from one sample sequenced in a study of beta chain features in type 1 diabetes. Every bit of the isolated RNA underwent reverse transcription, so sequencing read expressed TCRB transcripts. Measured with immunoSEQ multiplex PCR; TCRdb has only the in-frame clones, and not every one. The sample yields around 240,000 clones, 16% seen once. General study points: Among patients with Type 1 diabetes, TCRB CDR3s were moderately but significantly shorter in every one of the four CD4+ subsets.

The antigens for these receptors are not known. The sequenced sample was naive CD4+ T cells from blood. Receptors were obtained from a man younger than 40 with type 1 diabetes.

This sequence joins TRBV7-2 and TRBJ2-7; 9 bases are a match to TRBD1. Germline V gene sequence: CDR1 SGHTA, CDR2 FQGNSA. Trimming took 5 bases from V and 5 from J; bases not matched to a gene: 10. CDR3 length: 15 amino acids. The CDR3 coding sequence is TGTGCCAGCAGCCTCCAACCGGGACAGGGTAACGAGCAGTACTTC. As protein: CASSLQPGQGNEQYF.

This clone came up a few times. V gene TRBV5-1 combines with J gene TRBJ1-1; D remains unclear. CDR3 length: 15 amino acids. Per germline, CDR1 SGHRS and CDR2 YFSETQ. Trimming removed 0 bases at V and 0 bases at J, with 9 bases between. The CDR3 DNA reads as TGCGCCAGCAGCTTGGATCCGGGTATGAACACTGAAGCTTTCTTT. It specifies CASSLDPGMNTEAFF.

The chain employs TRBV29-1 and TRBJ2-4, with a tentative D call TRBD2 (6 bases). From germline, CDR1 is SQVTM and CDR2 ANQGSEA. The germline V and J ends were trimmed by 6 bases and 2 bases, with 11 bases remaining between them. The CDR3 totals 13 residues. Here the CDR3 DNA reads TGCAGCGTGGGACTCCTGACCAAAAACATTCAGTACTTC. This encodes CSVGLLTKNIQYF.

The chain couples TRBV9 to TRBJ2-5; 7 bases agree with TRBD2. CDR1 is SGDLS and CDR2 is YYNGEE in the germline V gene. J lost 0 bases, V lost 5 bases, and 10 bases had no gene match. The CDR3 is made up of 16 amino acids. The CDR3 DNA follows: TGTGCCAGCAGTAAAATGGCGGGAGTTAACCAAGAGACCCAGTACTTC. Translating it yields CASSKMAGVNQETQYF. Using reference TRBV9 and TRBJ2-5 for the parts outside the CDR3, the full variable domain is DSGVTQTPKHLITATGQRVTLRCSPRSGDLSVYWYQQSLDQGLQFLIQYYNGEERAKGNILERFSAQQFPDLHSELNLSSLELGDSALYFCASSKMAGVNQETQYFGPGTRLLVL.

This clone was recorded a few times. The chain recombines TRBV28 with TRBJ2-7; 9 bases match TRBD1. In germline, CDR1 is MDHEN, CDR2 SYDVKM. The CDR3 consists of 14 residues. J was trimmed by 6 bases and V by 4 bases; bases with no gene match: 7. CDR3 in amino acids: CASSSGTGLSEQYF. The CDR3 DNA reads as TGTGCCAGCAGTTCCGGGACAGGGCTATCCGAGCAGTACTTC. Variable domain in full (rest from reference TRBV28 and TRBJ2-7): DVKVTQSSRYLVKRTGEKVFLECVQDMDHENMFWYRQDPGLGLRLIYFSYDVKMKEKGDIPEGYSVSREKKERFSLILESASTNQTSMYLCASSSGTGLSEQYFGPGTRLTVT.

In its sample, this clone was seen a few times. The rearrangement joins TRBV25-1 to TRBJ2-7; 7 bases fit TRBD1. The junction had 9 bases not matched to a gene; V was cut back by 8 bases and J by 2 bases. Germline CDR1 MGHDK, CDR2 SYGVNS. There are 14 residues in the CDR3. CDR3 coding DNA: TGTGCCAGCGGGCGACAGGGAAAACCCTACGAGCAGTACTTC. This translates into CASGRQGKPYEQYF.

This sequence joins TRBV2 and TRBJ2-6; D is undetermined. CDR1 is SNHLY and CDR2 is FYNNEI in the germline V gene. The CDR3 runs 15 residues. The ends were cut back, 5 bases at V and 0 bases at J, with 8 bases in the middle. In DNA, the CDR3 is TGTGCCAGCAGTTTGGACGGCTCTGGGGCCAACGTCCTGACTTTC. Protein: CASSLDGSGANVLTF.

This clone was detected only a few times. This chain links TRBV29-1 with TRBJ2-7; the D call may be TRBD1 or TRBD2 (5 bases each). Germline CDR1 SQVTM, CDR2 ANQGSEA. V lost 4 bases and J lost 2, with 12 bases in between. The length of the CDR3 is 13 residues. The CDR3 reads CSVGSSRAYEQYF. Here the CDR3 DNA reads TGCAGCGTTGGTTCTAGCAGGGCCTACGAGCAGTACTTC.

This clone was observed a few times. This chain connects TRBV29-1 to TRBJ2-7; 7 bases agree with TRBD1. Germline V gives CDR1 SQVTM, CDR2 ANQGSEA. The CDR3 runs 14 residues. The junction had 6 bases not matched to a gene; V was cut back by 4 bases and J by 0 bases. The CDR3 sequence is CSVARDRLSYEQYF. The CDR3 DNA sequence: TGCAGCGTTGCCCGGGACAGACTCTCCTACGAGCAGTACTTC.

The table lists this clone with a few counts. The chain recombines TRBV7-2 with TRBJ2-1; D not certain. The V and J ends lost 4 bases and 0 bases respectively, with 7 bases between them. The CDR3 loop spans 14 amino acids. Germline lookup yields CDR1 SGHTA and CDR2 FQGNSA. The CDR3 coding sequence is TGTGCCAGCAGCTCCCCTCTCTCCTACAATGAGCAGTTCTTC. Amino acids: CASSSPLSYNEQFF.

This clone occurred a few times. The chain carries TRBV29-1 and TRBJ2-7, with D perhaps being TRBD1 or TRBD2 (6 bases each). The CDR3 loop spans 13 amino acids. The ends were cut back, 7 bases at V and 0 bases at J, with 13 bases in the middle. Germline assignment: CDR1 SQVTM and CDR2 ANQGSEA. Here the CDR3 reads CSAQGLSSYEQYF. DNA of the CDR3: TGCAGCGCACAGGGACTTAGCTCCTACGAGCAGTACTTC.

V gene TRBV1 combines with J gene TRBJ2-1; no DNA check was done on the table's D call, TRBD2. TRBV1 represents a pseudogene. The CDR3 is made up of 19 amino acids. CDR3 coding DNA: TGCACCAGCAGCCAAGATCTTAAGAGGACTAGCGGGGCACTGAATGAGCAGTTCTTC. Encoded protein: CTSSQDLKRTSGALNEQFF.

The table lists this clone with a few counts. This chain uses TRBV9 with TRBJ2-5; D is unresolved. Germline V gene lookup returns CDR1 SGDLS and CDR2 YYNGEE. The CDR3 runs 12 residues. Trimming left V 3 bases short and J 4 bases short, with 7 bases between. CDR3 in DNA: TGTGCCAGCAGCGCAGAACGAGAGACCCAGTACTTC. This encodes CASSAERETQYF.

This clone appeared a few times. The V gene is TRBV30, the J gene TRBJ2-2; D ambiguous. CDR3 size: 11 residues. Germline V lookup: CDR1 GTSNPN, CDR2 SVGIG (reference sequence). V lost 3 bases and J 8 bases, leaving 7 bases between the germline ends. This chain's CDR3 is CAWSPRGELFF. The CDR3 DNA reads TGTGCCTGGAGCCCTAGGGGGGAGCTGTTTTTT.

This clone was picked up a small number of times. The chain links TRBV7-2 to TRBJ2-7, with D perhaps matching TRBD2 (5 bases). The CDR3 is made up of 15 amino acids. Germline CDR1 is SGHTA and CDR2 is FQGNSA. Trimming pared 3 bases from V and 3 bases from J, leaving 15 bases between. CDR3 loop: CASSFVSGLNYEQYF. The CDR3 DNA sequence: TGTGCCAGCAGCTTTGTGAGCGGACTGAACTACGAGCAGTACTTC. Filled out from reference TRBV7-2 and TRBJ2-7, the complete variable domain reads GAGVSQSPSNKVTEKGKDVELRCDPISGHTALYWYRQSLGQGLEFLIYFQGNSAPDKSGLPSDRFSAERTGGSVSTLTIQRTQQEDSAVYLCASSFVSGLNYEQYFGPGTRLTVT.

This clone was seen a handful of times. The V gene is TRBV28, the J gene TRBJ2-7; the D gene is possibly TRBD2 (5 bases). CDR1 is MDHEN and CDR2 is SYDVKM in the germline V gene. The CDR3 extends over 15 amino acids. V was trimmed by 3 bases and J by 0 bases, leaving 12 bases between them. In DNA form, the CDR3 reads TGTGCCAGCAGTTTTTCGGACGGAGGCTCCTACGAGCAGTACTTC. Its protein is CASSFSDGGSYEQYF.

In its sample, this clone was seen a few times. The gene calls are TRBV25-1 and TRBJ1-2; D ambiguous. Germline lookup yields CDR1 MGHDK and CDR2 SYGVNS. Trimming took 0 bases from V and 8 from J, leaving 13 bases between them. The CDR3 extends over 14 amino acids. CDR3 region: CASSEYKAPRGYTF. The CDR3, as DNA: TGTGCCAGCAGTGAATATAAAGCGCCGAGGGGCTACACCTTC.

The sample holds a few counts of this clone. The J gene is TRBJ2-3, the V gene TRBV28; TRBD2 might be the D (6 bases). This CDR3 comprises 14 residues. V lost 3 bases, J lost 4 bases, and 11 bases lay in between. CDR1 and CDR2 (germline): MDHEN, SYDVKM. CDR3 nucleotides: TGTGCCAGCAGTTTTGGGGGGAGAGCAGATACGCAGTATTTT. Translated, it gives CASSFGGRADTQYF. Filled out from reference TRBV28 and TRBJ2-3, the complete variable domain reads DVKVTQSSRYLVKRTGEKVFLECVQDMDHENMFWYRQDPGLGLRLIYFSYDVKMKEKGDIPEGYSVSREKKERFSLILESASTNQTSMYLCASSFGGRADTQYFGPGTRLTVL.

This clone was observed a handful of times. The genes are TRBV27 and TRBJ2-7; 8 nucleotides align to TRBD2. V trimming: 5 bases; J trimming: 4 bases; junction bases outside the gene matches: 10. Germline loops: CDR1 MNHEY, CDR2 SMNVEV (reference sequence). This CDR3 is built from 15 residues. The CDR3: CASSRPGLGVYEQYF. In DNA form, the CDR3 reads TGTGCCAGCAGTAGACCGGGACTAGGAGTATACGAGCAGTACTTC.

This chain joins TRBV25-1 and TRBJ2-7, with D perhaps given as TRBD1 or TRBD2 (5 bases each). Trimming took off 2 bases at V and 6 bases at J, with 14 bases between the two ends. Germline V CDR1 and CDR2: MGHDK, SYGVNS. This CDR3 spans 14 amino acids. The CDR3 region has the DNA TGTGCCAGCAGTGAACAGGGACGCGGGTTCGAGCAGTACTTC. Amino acids: CASSEQGRGFEQYF.

This clone occurred a few times. The sample contains more than one DNA sequence encoding this CDR3. The J gene is TRBJ2-5, the V gene TRBV29-1, with D unresolved. Germline V gives CDR1 SQVTM, CDR2 ANQGSEA. Trimming removed 4 bases from V and 3 bases from J, with 9 bases in between. The CDR3 is made up of 12 amino acids. The CDR3 DNA reads as TGCAGCGTTGTAGGCGGAGAAGAGACCCAGTACTTC. Protein: CSVVGGEETQYF. Based on the CDR3 plus reference TRBV29-1 and TRBJ2-5, the full variable domain is SAVISQKPSRDICQRGTSLTIQCQVDSQVTMMFWYRQQPGQSLTLIATANQGSEATYESGFVIDKFPISRPNLTFSTLTVSNMSPEDSSIYLCSVVGGEETQYFGPGTRLLVL.

This clone appeared a few times. V and J are TRBV28 and TRBJ2-1; D may be TRBD2 (5 bases). The CDR3 runs to 12 residues. The V end lost 5 bases, the J end lost 8 bases, and 10 bases lay between the germline ends. Germline loops: CDR1 MDHEN, CDR2 SYDVKM. CDR3 residues: CASSMRVDEQFF. The CDR3 region has the DNA TGTGCCAGCAGTATGAGGGTCGATGAGCAGTTCTTC.

The V call is TRBV30, the J call TRBJ2-5, with D perhaps TRBD1 (6 bases). Germline V gene sequence: CDR1 GTSNPN, CDR2 SVGIG (reference sequence). The CDR3 has 11 residues. CDR3 sequence reads: CARTVQETQYF. The CDR3 DNA reads TGTGCGAGGACAGTGCAAGAGACCCAGTACTTC.

This clone was found a few times. This chain joins TRBV28 and TRBJ1-3; D is uncertain. Germline values: CDR1 MDHEN, CDR2 SYDVKM. The CDR3 has 11 residues. Trimming took 11 bases from V and 3 from J, leaving 8 bases between them. The CDR3 protein is CAAKGGNTIYF. The CDR3 region has the DNA TGTGCCGCGAAGGGTGGAAACACCATATATTTT. Combining the CDR3 with reference TRBV28 and TRBJ1-3 gives the whole variable domain DVKVTQSSRYLVKRTGEKVFLECVQDMDHENMFWYRQDPGLGLRLIYFSYDVKMKEKGDIPEGYSVSREKKERFSLILESASTNQTSMYLCAAKGGNTIYFGEGSWLTVV.

V is TRBV7-2 and J is TRBJ2-1; D is ambiguous. V lost 5 bases to trimming and J lost 5 bases, with 13 bases between them. CDR3 length: 14 residues. Germline V gene data show CDR1 as SGHTA and CDR2 as FQGNSA. CDR3 nucleotides: TGTGCCAGCAGCCCCCTGCTGGCCCACAATGAGCAGTTCTTC. It specifies CASSPLLAHNEQFF.

A single count supports this clone. The chain has TRBV2 and TRBJ2-7, with D unclear. CDR1 SNHLY and CDR2 FYNNEI come from the germline V gene. The CDR3 loop spans 11 amino acids. With 6 bases removed from V and 6 bases from J, the gap between germline ends came to 9 bases. CDR3 nucleotide sequence: TGTGCCAGCAGACCAGTTTCCGAGCAGTACTTC. Translation: CASRPVSEQYF.

This clone was counted a few times. The chain is built from TRBV25-1 and TRBJ2-6; D possibly uses TRBD1 or TRBD2 (5 bases each). CDR1 is MGHDK, CDR2 SYGVNS, per germline. The germline V and J ends were trimmed by 5 bases and 0 bases, with 11 bases remaining between them. CDR3 size: 16 residues. The CDR3 is CASSPAGSSGANVLTF. The DNA for the CDR3 is TGTGCCAGCAGTCCCGCAGGGAGCTCTGGGGCCAACGTCCTGACTTTC. The whole variable domain, filled in from reference TRBV25-1 and TRBJ2-6, reads EADIYQTPRYLVIGTGKKITLECSQTMGHDKMYWYQQDPGMELHLIHYSYGVNSTEKGDLSSESTVSRIRTEHFPLTLESARPSHTSQYLCASSPAGSSGANVLTFGAGSRLTVL.

The J gene is TRBJ2-2, the V gene TRBV7-2; D remains unclear. This CDR3 comprises 17 residues. The germline CDR1 and CDR2 sequences are SGHTA and FQGNSA. Trimming removed 1 base at V and 0 bases at J, with 12 bases between. The CDR3 DNA reads TGTGCCAGCAGCTTAGTGGTACGGATTCCGAACACCGGGGAGCTGTTTTTT. Encoded protein: CASSLVVRIPNTGELFF.

This clone was observed a few times. Other DNA sequences in the sample encode the same CDR3. The rearrangement links TRBV29-1 to TRBJ1-5, with D possibly TRBD1 on 5 matching bases. The V gene's germline CDR1 is SQVTM and CDR2 ANQGSEA. V was pared by 4 bases and J by 6 bases, with 10 bases between. This CDR3 comprises 12 residues. CDR3 bases: TGCAGCGTTGGGGAGGGGAGTCAGCCCCAGCATTTT. Protein product: CSVGEGSQPQHF.

This clone was picked up a small number of times. The chain has TRBV7-9 and TRBJ2-1; 10 bases are a match to TRBD2. The CDR3 spans 16 residues. CDR1 SEHNR and CDR2 FQNEAQ come from the germline V gene (reference sequence). After removal of 5 bases from V and 7 bases from J, the junction contained 11 bases not matched to a gene. This CDR3 reads CASSPPGSGRGNEQFF. DNA for the CDR3: TGTGCCAGCAGCCCGCCGGGGAGCGGGAGGGGAAATGAGCAGTTCTTC.